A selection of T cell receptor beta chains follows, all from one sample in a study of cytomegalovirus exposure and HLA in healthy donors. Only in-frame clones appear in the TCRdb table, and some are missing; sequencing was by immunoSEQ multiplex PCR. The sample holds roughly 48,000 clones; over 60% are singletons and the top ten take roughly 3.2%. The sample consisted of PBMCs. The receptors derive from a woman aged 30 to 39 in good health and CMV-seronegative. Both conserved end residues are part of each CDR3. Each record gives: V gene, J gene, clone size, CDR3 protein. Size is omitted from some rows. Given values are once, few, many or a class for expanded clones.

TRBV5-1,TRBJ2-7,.,CASSSPGWREDSEQYF
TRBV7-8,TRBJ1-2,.,CASRPTTGGDSSYGYTF
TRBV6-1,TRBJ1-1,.,CASISGGGASTEAFF
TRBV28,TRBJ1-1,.,CASSFGYRGYTFF
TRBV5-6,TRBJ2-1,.,CASSPTASSYNEQFF
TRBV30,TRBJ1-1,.,CAWSLSGLREAFF
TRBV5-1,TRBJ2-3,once,CASSSPLAGDTQYF
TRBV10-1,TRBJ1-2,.,CASSRRGSGYTF
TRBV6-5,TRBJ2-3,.,CASRGRTTDTQYF
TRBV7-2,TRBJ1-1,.,CASSLDWTEAFF
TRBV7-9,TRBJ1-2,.,CASSGQEVYGYTF
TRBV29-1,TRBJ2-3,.,CSVEEWDRGGDTQYF
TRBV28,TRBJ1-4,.,CASSSGWSNEKLFF
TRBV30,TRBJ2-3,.,CAWSVRGTSGGARDTQYF
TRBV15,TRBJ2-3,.,CATSRDPSTDTQYF
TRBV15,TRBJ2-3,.,CATSRDLSVDTQYF
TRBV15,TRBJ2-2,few,CATSLGLNTGELFF
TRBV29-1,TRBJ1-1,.,CSVYRADRAAFF
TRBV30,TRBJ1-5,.,CACTGQAGADGNQPQHF
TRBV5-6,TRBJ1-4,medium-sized,CASSRGLNEKLFF